This T cell receptor beta chain was recorded in a study of cytomegalovirus exposure and HLA in healthy donors (TCRdb year 2017). For context, the study as a whole: An earlier analysis of 587 of the donors reported 250 to 300 Gb of sequence data and 117 million unique TCR beta sequences obtained from about 180 million T cells. Among about 400 genotyped donors of the cohort, an average of roughly 230,000 unique TCR beta nucleotide sequences was sequenced per donor, of which approximately 19% were non-productive. An earlier analysis of a few hundred of the donors applied high-throughput TCR beta sequencing to assess whether each TCR beta V gene segment acted as functional or pseudogenic. Rather than using new phenotypic data, the later analysis identified candidate immune exposures from TCR beta sequences and from how often those sequences occurred across donors. Roughly 5 DR-DQ haplotypes were handled as single units for association and clustering because linkage in the cohort was strong. Both class I and class II loci were covered by HLA typing, at four-digit resolution. Among the 398 genotyped donors, about 83% belonged to the genetic ancestry cluster associated with self-reported Caucasian donors. In a later analysis, previously published TCR beta repertoires from roughly 710 donors were re-analyzed and high-resolution HLA genotyping was added so that TCR occurrence patterns could be studied. The number of donors typed differed by locus, with about 629-630 for A, B, C, DRB1 and DQB1, around 500 for DQA1, over 600 for DPA1, and over 400 for DPB1. All discovery cohort repertoires had been generated on a single sequencing platform. The study combined high-throughput TCR immunosequencing, statistical association of individual TCRs with disease status, and machine learning to predict cytomegalovirus infection status. Donor age, sex, ethnicity and CMV serostatus were compiled together with the repertoire data. About 300 gigabases of sequencing data and 80 million or so unique TCR sequences were included in an early release covering roughly 600 HLA-typed donors. The study aimed to test whether cataloging public T cell receptors could reveal signatures of past pathogen exposure. Along with the roughly 670-subject first cohort, a separate validation cohort of 120 different subjects was used. The study used immunosequencing to profile the T cell repertoires of several hundred subjects and linked those repertoires to cytomegalovirus serostatus. In a later genetic analysis, genome-wide SNP genotypes for about 55% of the roughly 700 donors were used, and that subset was treated as a discovery cohort. What the study reported, not specific to this receptor: For the cohort, immune exposure information was limited to CMV serostatus. Several of the top co-occurrence clusters appeared to be linked to parvovirus B19, influenza, CMV and Epstein-Barr virus, according to a later analysis. The sequencing pipeline was judged likely to have produced a cluster of highly shared sequence variants as a technical artifact. According to a later analysis, most CMV-associated TCR beta chains appeared to be HLA-restricted, and the HLA associations seemed to be driven largely by CMV exposure. According to a later analysis, TCR association rates differed among HLA loci, with DRB1 alleles showing the most associated TCRs and HLA-C alleles showing the fewest. A few of the identified cytomegalovirus-associated TCR beta chains were confirmed in vitro to be specific for cytomegalovirus antigens. Compared with equally common non-associated chains, HLA-associated TCR beta chains in a later analysis were more clonally expanded and had lower generation probabilities. Across donors, most TCR sequences were observed very rarely, whereas some public TCRs were present in many individuals. A further reported finding was that TCR beta sequences accurately predicted the HLA-A and HLA-B alleles for most subjects in the first cohort. The 87-base-pair reads could not distinguish some IMGT-functional V segments, including TRBV6-2 and TRBV6-3, so those segments were excluded. An earlier analysis of some 590 of the donors showed that most TCR beta V segments appeared in productive rearrangements either about 87% or about 30% of the time, which broadly matched IMGT annotations. In a later genetic analysis, a missense DCLRE1C variant was associated with V-gene and J-gene trimming of TCR beta chains, and the association was replicated in an independent cohort. Correlated functional status among segregating V segments might reflect linkage disequilibrium, but an unknown experimental factor could not be ruled out. Because HLA typing was missing for some donors at each locus, association tests included only the typed subset. Because counts were too low, some 16 rarely observed V segments, including chromosome 9 orphons, were excluded from the earlier analysis of around 640 of the donors. Roughly uniform sequencing depth across donors was assumed in presence/absence analyses, although this assumption may not hold. The authors suggested that the approach could potentially be extended to other disease states and immunological phenotypes. In the study, some 160 TCR beta chains were listed as associated with cytomegalovirus. According to a later genetic analysis, donors in an Asian-associated ancestry cluster had fewer N-insertions in productive TCRs than the approximately 610-donor mean. In a later analysis, some 18,000 TCR beta sequences were associated with specific HLA alleles at a false discovery rate of 0.05. Only TCR beta chains were sequenced in this cohort, and the absence of alpha or paired-chain data limited detectable features. The classifier was reported to diagnose cytomegalovirus status with high specificity and sensitivity in both the original and validation cohorts. When HLA alleles, especially DR and DQ, strongly co-occurred, attributing TCR associations to individual alleles was difficult.

The cohort consisted of 650 to 850 healthy bone marrow donors. Cohort members were all nominally healthy when sampled, although unrecorded immune exposures were likely present. The donor was CMV seronegative and belonged to the group of 320 or so seronegative cohort members. A peripheral blood sample was collected from each donor, and TCR beta sequencing was performed on peripheral blood mononuclear cells. The Qiagen DNeasy Blood Extraction Kit was used to extract genomic DNA from the blood cell samples. Receptors were amplified or captured by the immunoSEQ multiplex PCR assay. The multiplex PCR relied on a mix of 60 forward primers for TCR Vbeta segments and 13 reverse primers for TCR Jbeta segments. The CDR3 region of rearranged TCR beta genes was amplified from genomic DNA by a multiplex PCR assay. The amplified TCR beta libraries were sequenced on the Illumina HiSeq System as 87-base-pair reads. The study's own analysis went as follows. In a later analysis, 80 million or so unique TCR beta chains were counted across the roughly 670 repertoires, and approximately 11 million of these chains were shared by at least two donors. To remove PCR and sequencing errors, raw reads were error-corrected and collapsed into unique sequences using a nearest-neighbor algorithm that merged closely related sequences. CDR3 sequences were aligned to IMGT reference sequences to assign V, D and J gene segments. For a sequence to be retained, a match of at least six nucleotides to both a V gene segment and a J gene segment was required. A rearrangement was called productive if the CDR3 had no stop codons and remained in frame with V and J, and every other rearrangement was called non-productive. CDR3 was defined by IMGT convention, running from the second conserved V-encoded cysteine to the conserved J-encoded phenylalanine. The earlier analysis of about 560 of the donors excluded any sequence lacking an unambiguous match to a single V gene segment. In an earlier analysis of several hundred of the donors, V segments were called functional above 56.7% productive rearrangements and were called segregating when the between-donor standard deviation exceeded 5%. A statistical classification framework was developed to diagnose cytomegalovirus status using the catalog of TCR beta chain sequences. In a later analysis, TCR nucleotide sequences were compared against IMGT/GENE-DB human TR gene sequences so that V and J genes could be assigned. A later analysis assigned CDR3 sequences and most-parsimonious VDJ recombination scenarios with the TCRdist pipeline. In a later analysis, each TCR beta chain was defined by its CDR3 amino acid sequence together with its V-gene family, and reads without a unique V-gene family were excluded. A later analysis removed nearly 600 highly shared, low-generation-probability nucleotide sequences to deal with suspected cross-contamination and a sequencing artifact. For each public chain, a later analysis derived a clonal expansion index from normalized ranks of inferred template counts within each repertoire. Generation probabilities in a later analysis came from a VDJ recombination model fitted to out-of-frame rearrangements, and those results were checked against IGoR. In a later analysis, hypergeometric tests were used to score TCR-TCR, TCR-HLA and TCR-CMV co-occurrence, with a repertoire-size bias correction applied to TCR pairs. A later analysis estimated false discovery rates by permuting HLA or CMV assignments 20 times. In a later analysis, co-occurring TCRs were grouped using DBSCAN, and TCRdist sequence similarity was added for clustering within HLA-allele-positive subsets. Repertoires with fewer than 30,000 or more than 120,000 public chains were left out of co-occurrence clustering, as were roughly five repertoires with anomalous nucleotide sharing. The source is immuneACCESS, and TCRdb retained only in-frame sequences with V and J called. Part of the clones is not carried over; for the studies checked, unresolved V genes explain less than half of this, and the remainder is unexplained. V and J calls plus clone size are reproduced from that table; the DNA served to infer D and trimming. The sample yields 150,000 to 200,000 clones; 86% were counted once. Together, the top ten hold roughly 2% of the sample.

Comments on this clone: Its antigen is still unknown. The input lacks base qualities; no much larger clone sits a single base away.

Including cysteine and phenylalanine, the CDR3 has 15 amino acids. Only the CDR3 DNA is retained, 45 bases long and in frame from the first base. V gives up 4 bases and J gives up 0 bases, and the segment between their germline ends measures 14 bases. The source is a woman younger than 30 in good health and CMV-seronegative. The chain is assembled from TRBV5-3 and TRBJ2-7; the D gene cannot be resolved reliably. TRBV5-3 has ORF status, its function being uncertain. The source material was PBMCs. The CDR3 sequence is CARSHPRIPSYEQYF. The bases read TGTGCCAGAAGCCACCCCAGGATTCCCTCCTACGAGCAGTACTTC.